What follows are 8 T cell receptor beta chains derived from one specimen sequenced in a study of blood T cells in healthy people across ages. A second about 7 to 11 cycle PCR used barcoded and J-beta primers. MiXCR was run by TCRdb on the 5' RACE reads, yielding one entry per CDR3 protein. This repertoire shows hundreds of thousands of distinct CDR3 sequences, 58% found once; its top ten account for more than 35%. The source material was blood. The receptors were sampled from a man between 60 and 75 years old in good health.

The genes are TRBV10-1 and TRBJ2-3; the D is unclear. The germline gives CDR1 WNHNN, CDR2 SYGVQD (reference sequence). The ends were cut back, 6 bases at V and 2 bases at J, with 12 bases in the middle. This CDR3 has 14 amino acids. CDR3 protein: CASRATDPTDTQYF. The CDR3 bases are TGCGCCAGCAGAGCCACGGACCCCACAGATACGCAGTATTTT.

This chain links TRBV27 with TRBJ2-5, with D perhaps given as TRBD1 or TRBD2 (5 bases each). In germline, CDR1 is MNHEY, CDR2 SMNVEV (reference sequence). V lost 5 bases and J 4 bases, leaving 14 bases between the germline ends. This CDR3 spans 14 amino acids. CDR3 amino acids: CASSPWGRGETQYF. The DNA for the CDR3 is TGTGCCAGCAGTCCCTGGGGACGGGGAGAGACCCAGTACTTC.

The genes are TRBV9 and TRBJ2-1; the D gene is possibly TRBD2 (6 bases). The CDR3 has 17 amino acids. V shed 0 bases and J shed 1 base, with 14 bases lying between them. CDR1 is SGDLS, CDR2 YYNGEE, per germline. The chain's CDR3 is CASSVGGGTPSYNEQFF. As DNA, the CDR3 is TGTGCCAGCAGCGTAGGGGGCGGGACCCCATCCTACAATGAGCAGTTCTTC.

The chain couples TRBV9 to TRBJ2-7; 14 bases are a match to TRBD2. Per the germline V gene, CDR1 is SGDLS and CDR2 is YYNGEE. V lost 4 bases to trimming and J lost 2 bases; unmatched junction nucleotides: 5. The CDR3 contains 16 residues. The CDR3 here is CASSPQTSGGAYEQYF. The DNA for the CDR3 is TGTGCCAGCAGCCCGCAGACTAGCGGGGGGGCCTACGAGCAGTACTTC. The full variable domain, completed using reference TRBV9 and TRBJ2-7, is DSGVTQTPKHLITATGQRVTLRCSPRSGDLSVYWYQQSLDQGLQFLIQYYNGEERAKGNILERFSAQQFPDLHSELNLSSLELGDSALYFCASSPQTSGGAYEQYFGPGTRLTVT.

This chain connects TRBV6-5 to TRBJ2-5; TRBD2 might be the D (5 bases). The CDR3 totals 15 residues. V was clipped by 0 bases and J by 5 bases, with 13 bases between them. CDR1 is MNHEY and CDR2 is SVGAGI in the germline V gene. DNA for the CDR3: TGTGCCAGCAGTTACTCGATGGGGTCGGGGGAGACCCAGTACTTC. Protein sequence: CASSYSMGSGETQYF.

The chain carries TRBV12-5 and TRBJ2-3; 7 nucleotides align to TRBD2. V lost 4 bases and J lost 7; bases outside the gene matches: 5. The CDR3 is 13 amino acids. Per the germline V gene, CDR1 is LGHNT and CDR2 is FRNRAP. The CDR3 nucleotides are TGTGCTAGTGGTTCCAGACTAGCATATACGCAGTATTTT. This encodes CASGSRLAYTQYF.

This clonotype was counted a few times. V and J are TRBV6-1 and TRBJ1-2; D remains unclear. The germline gives CDR1 MNHNS, CDR2 SASEGT. The V and J ends lost 1 base and 3 bases respectively, with 6 bases between them. The CDR3 spans 13 residues. The CDR3 sequence is CASSEDSYYGYTF. The CDR3 DNA sequence: TGTGCCAGCAGTGAAGACAGCTACTATGGCTACACCTTC.

The V gene is TRBV10-3, the J gene TRBJ1-1; D remains ambiguous. The CDR3 covers 14 residues. V lost 5 bases and J lost 0, with 10 bases in between. The germline CDR1 and CDR2 sequences are ENHRY and SYGVKD. The CDR3 nucleotides read TGTGCCATCAGTCGTCTGGGGATGAACACTGAAGCTTTCTTT. Protein product: CAISRLGMNTEAFF.